This T cell receptor (beta chain) is from a study of blood T cell repertoires in COVID-19. Study-level information: The United States, Italy and Spain provided the acute and convalescent COVID-19 samples. T cells, B-cell-depleted T cells, or PBMCs provided the cDNA or gDNA that served as material.

In the original workflow: Counts of nucleated cells, estimated from reference gene primer amplification, were obtained. Here immunoSEQ multiplex PCR was the method, and the copy in TCRdb shows in-frame clones only, minus some. Clone size and the V and J calls come from that table; the DNA yielded D and trimming. The sample lists 200,000 or so clones; approximately 90% were seen once. The clonotype was recovered from a man aged 65-85 years with active or convalescent COVID-19. Sequencing was performed on peripheral blood.

The CDR3 DNA follows: TGCAGCGTTGCCCAGCTACAGGGGGCCGGCTTCGAGACCCAGTACTTC. Encoded protein: CSVAQLQGAGFETQYF. The chain uses TRBV29-1 and TRBJ2-5, with 9 bases matching TRBD1. Germline assignment: CDR1 SQVTM and CDR2 ANQGSEA. CDR3 length: 16 amino acids. With 4 bases clipped from V and 5 bases from J, the junction kept 14 bases outside the gene matches.